Presented here are 9 T cell receptor beta chains from one specimen sequenced in a study of cytomegalovirus exposure and HLA in healthy donors. Both 60 Vbeta primers and 13 Jbeta primers went into the PCR. Clones were sequenced by immunoSEQ multiplex PCR, and TCRdb holds only the in-frame ones, with some missing. The table records roughly 200,000 clones, 83% of them present only once. The sample consisted of PBMCs. All receptors come from a man aged 35 to 55 in good health and CMV-seropositive.

This clone was counted between two and nine times. This chain links TRBV19 with TRBJ1-3; TRBD1 is a possible D gene (6 bases). The CDR3 is made up of 15 amino acids. Trimming removed 4 bases at V and 3 bases at J, with 13 bases between. Per the germline V gene, CDR1 is LNHDA and CDR2 is SQIVND (reference sequence). CDR3 sequence: CASSTTGTGGNTIYF. The CDR3, as DNA: TGTGCCAGTAGTACAACAGGGACGGGTGGAAACACCATATATTTT.

The chain uses TRBV7-3 and TRBJ2-2, with 7 nucleotides matching TRBD2. CDR1 is SGHTA and CDR2 is FQGTGA in the germline V gene. The CDR3 is made up of 18 amino acids. V lost 8 bases, J lost 3 bases, and 18 bases stayed unmatched. CDR3 in amino acids: CASQLDSGAGRYTGELFF. CDR3 DNA: TGTGCCAGCCAGTTGGACTCCGGAGCGGGGCGATACACCGGGGAGCTGTTTTTT.

The chain couples TRBV5-1 to TRBJ2-7, with TRBD1 matching 9 bases. Germline V CDR1 and CDR2: SGHRS, YFSETQ. V lost 9 bases to trimming and J lost 3 bases; unmatched junction nucleotides: 10. The CDR3 runs to 14 residues. CDR3 DNA sequence: TGCGCCACCAAACCCGGGACAGGGAGCTACGAGCAGTACTTC. Amino acids: CATKPGTGSYEQYF. The variable domain in full, with the rest retrieved from reference TRBV5-1 and TRBJ2-7, is KAGVTQTPRYLIKTRGQQVTLSCSPISGHRSVSWYQQTPGQGLQFLFEYFSETQRNKGNFPGRFSGRQFSNSRSEMNVSTLELGDSALYLCATKPGTGSYEQYFGPGTRLTVT.

The chain links TRBV7-3 to TRBJ1-1, with D possibly being TRBD1 (5 bases). The CDR3 covers 13 residues. Looked up from germline, CDR1 is SGHTA and CDR2 is FQGTGA. The V gene lost 5 bases and the J gene lost 1 base, with 8 bases spanning the gap. This CDR3 is CASSPRENTEAFF. The CDR3 nucleotides are TGTGCCAGCAGCCCCAGGGAGAACACTGAAGCTTTCTTT.

The chain couples TRBV27 to TRBJ2-7; 12 bases are shared with TRBD2. The CDR3 sequence is 17 residues long. V lost 3 bases to trimming and J lost 3 bases; unmatched junction nucleotides: 9. Germline V CDR1 and CDR2: MNHEY, SMNVEV (reference sequence). In DNA form, the CDR3 reads TGTGCCAGCAGTTTCGCTAGCGGGAGGGCGTACGGCTACGAGCAGTACTTC. Protein: CASSFASGRAYGYEQYF.

This clone was recorded once. A read error may produce the germline difference seen at one junction end. V gene TRBV18 combines with J gene TRBJ2-5, with D possibly being TRBD2 (6 bases). The length of the CDR3 is 13 residues. Per germline, CDR1 KGHSH and CDR2 LQKENI. The CDR3 sequence: CASSPDYQGTQYF. The CDR3 DNA sequence: TGTGCCAGCTCACCGGACTACCAAGGGACCCAGTACTTC.

V and J are TRBV6-1 and TRBJ2-7, with 8 bases lining up with TRBD1. The V and J ends lost 4 bases and 7 bases, in that order; junction bases with no gene match: 9. Germline CDR1 reads MNHNS; CDR2 reads SASEGT. The CDR3 runs 14 residues. In DNA form, the CDR3 reads TGTGCCAGCAGTGCGACCACAGGGGGAGGAGAGCAGTACTTC. This translates into CASSATTGGGEQYF.

The chain is built from TRBV11-2 and TRBJ1-2, with D possibly TRBD1 on 6 matching bases. The germline V gene has CDR1 SGHAT and CDR2 FQNNGV. The CDR3 has 16 amino acids. The ends were cut back, 5 bases at V and 4 bases at J, with 20 bases in the middle. The CDR3 DNA reads as TGTGCCAGCAGCCAGCGGACAGATCAAGTCTCCTATGGCTACACCTTC. This gives the protein CASSQRTDQVSYGYTF. The full variable domain, with the rest looked up from reference TRBV11-2 and TRBJ1-2, is EAGVAQSPRYKIIEKRQSVAFWCNPISGHATLYWYQQILGQGPKLLIQFQNNGVVDDSQLPKDRFSAERLKGVDSTLKIQPAKLEDSAVYLCASSQRTDQVSYGYTFGSGTRLTVV.

The V and J genes are TRBV7-6 and TRBJ2-7; 9 bases fit TRBD2. CDR3 length: 14 amino acids. Germline lookup yields CDR1 SGHVS and CDR2 FNYEAQ. V lost 5 bases, J lost 3 bases, and 5 bases stayed unmatched. The CDR3 reads CASSHSGRYYEQYF. The CDR3 DNA is TGTGCCAGCAGCCACAGCGGGAGGTACTACGAGCAGTACTTC.